The clone carrying this T cell receptor beta chain was observed once. This CDR3 spans 15 amino acids. V was pared by 4 bases and J by 1 base, with 8 bases of the junction left unmatched. Germline lookup yields CDR1 SGDLS and CDR2 YYNGEE. The data stem from a study of blood T cell repertoires in COVID-19. Study-level information: The United States, Italy and Spain provided the acute and convalescent COVID-19 samples. The analysed material was cDNA or gDNA that came from T cells, B-cell-depleted T cells, or PBMCs.

In the source study's methods: The authors estimated nucleated cell counts from reference gene primer amplification. Repertoires were generated with immunoSEQ multiplex PCR, while TCRdb's copy carries only in-frame clones and drops some. Clone size and the V and J calls come from that table; the DNA yielded D and trimming. The sample includes roughly 100,000 clones, 65% to 90% of them seen just once. This clonotype was obtained from a man between 50 and 59 years old with acute or convalescent COVID-19. The sample taken for sequencing was peripheral blood. This chain connects TRBV9 to TRBJ2-7, with 7 nucleotides matching TRBD2. The CDR3 DNA reads TGTGCCAGCAGCCTGGGGGGGACCGGGTCCTACGAGCAGTACTTC. Residues: CASSLGGTGSYEQYF.